This T cell receptor (beta chain) was sequenced in a study of regulatory T cells in long-lasting Graves disease. At the level of the study: Graves' patients who were just diagnosed had used antithyroid drugs for under 3 months.

This clonotype was observed many times. Per germline, CDR1 MNHEY and CDR2 SVGEGT. This CDR3 is built from 14 residues. The V and J ends lost 2 bases and 10 bases respectively, with 16 bases between them. CDR3 regions were amplified by Arm-PCR using iRepertoire HTBI primers to build TCR beta libraries. TCRdb reanalysed the multiplex PCR reads using MiXCR and keeps one entry per CDR3 protein. The repertoire includes some 340,000 distinct CDR3 sequences, around 11% of them detected once, and approximately 17% sits in the top ten. Documented time point: newly diagnosed GD, antithyroid drugs for less than 3 months. There was RNA extracted from PBMCs, and the TCR library was made from it. These data also featured in a second study, about T cells in Graves' hyperthyroidism and ophthalmopathy. From that study: Subjects aged 18 to 65 presented with newly diagnosed hyperthyroidism of less than 2 months' duration. Carried out on the TCR CDR3, a first-round RT-PCR used the HTBI primer set. Most clonotypes that expanded in the thyroid above 0.001 also showed up in blood.

The gene calls are TRBV6-2 or TRBV6-3 and TRBJ2-3, with D tentatively TRBD2 (6 bases). The sequencing used peripheral blood mononuclear cells (PBMCs), collected at new diagnosis, from a patient treated with antithyroid drugs. The receptor was isolated from a woman aged 18 to 35 with Graves disease. In nucleotides, the CDR3 is TGTGCCAGCAGTTACGGATCTACTACGGGGGCGCAGTATTTT. Translated, it gives CASSYGSTTGAQYF.